This TCR beta chain was documented in a study of blood T cell repertoires in COVID-19. Authors' analysis steps: Amplification with reference gene primers provided the estimates of nucleated cell counts. Some clones are missing from TCRdb's copy, which holds only in-frame ones; the method was immunoSEQ multiplex PCR. The V and J calls and clone size come from that table; D and trimming were worked out from the DNA. Among 200,000 to 250,000 clones listed, 82% were seen once. In germline, CDR1 is MNHEY, CDR2 SVGEGT. The CDR3 loop spans 14 amino acids. The V gene end was trimmed by 2 bases and the J gene end by 7 bases; junction bases not matched to a gene: 7. Self-reported history from a screening survey and questionnaire set each donor's cohort.

V usage is TRBV6-2 or TRBV6-3 and J usage is TRBJ1-2, with TRBD1 matching over 7 bases. The sequenced material came from PBMCs or T cells enriched from blood (not recorded which). The receptor was derived from a woman aged 55-70 years who had recovered from COVID-19. CDR3 coding DNA: TGTGCCAGCAGTTACCCGGCTGGACAGGTTGGCTACACCTTC. Amino acids: CASSYPAGQVGYTF.